This T cell receptor (beta chain) was sequenced in a study of shared clonotypes between healthy human individuals (dated by TCRdb to 2018 to 2020). Study-level background: The cohort included three men and two women between 18 and 49 years of age. Each donor's leukapheresis produced roughly between about 0.8 and 10 billion PBMCs. For each donor, three plates each were used for CD4 naive and CD4 memory, two plates were used for CD8 naive, and one plate was used for CD8 memory. The study deeply sequenced blood TCR repertoires of five healthy adults to estimate repertoire size and the extent of clonotype sharing between individuals. Different laboratories and diverse techniques were used to prepare libraries and sequence TCR repertoires, to increase sequencing depth and limit assay-specific biases.

What the research found in general, with its limitations: Incomplete sequencing was indicated by rarefaction of sorted-subset datasets, despite the large sequencing depth. Based on pairwise subsampling, the degree of clonotype sharing among donors was expected to be affected by sequencing depth. Because the study included only a small number of donors, the genetic and exposure-history diversity represented was limited. Sampling was limited to blood, and TCR repertoires in tissue likely differ from TCR repertoires in blood. Compared with non-shared clonotypes, the clonotypes found in all four sorted-subset donors had higher generation probabilities. When several donors were compared, the shared fraction of clonotypes was about 5.2% for naive CD4, 3% to 4% for naive CD8, about 2.4% for memory CD4, and approximately 0.4% for memory CD8. Larger estimated clonotype richness was generally found for naive subsets than for memory subsets.

For the CD8 naive samples, CD45RO-negative cells were positively selected for CCR7, yielding a CD45RA+CCR7+ population from which TemRA cells were excluded. Healthy HIV-negative adults with no recently reported acute infections or vaccinations were included as donors. Every donor was a Caucasian adult residing in Nashville, Tennessee, USA. Blood was collected by leukapheresis, and PBMCs were isolated by Ficoll-Histopaque density gradient centrifugation and then cryopreserved in liquid nitrogen vapor phase. Analytical flow cytometry was used to check the purity and quantity of every magnetically sorted T cell population. Genomic DNA was isolated from every sorted fraction and measured by UV absorbance on a Nanodrop 2000c. CDR1 and CDR2, looked up from the germline V gene, are MDHEN and SYDVKM. The CDR3, cysteine through phenylalanine, is 15 amino acids long. The sequence is cut down to CDR3 DNA, 45 bases in frame from base 1. Clipping removes 2 bases from V and 7 bases from J, with 5 as the unmatched junction base count.

Concerning this clone itself: The antigen it binds to is not known. Per-base quality was not reported, and no clone a single base away is much larger than it.

TCR CDR3 regions were amplified from genomic DNA by multiplex PCR using the deep immunoSEQ assay. Genomic DNA extracted from each cell subset was distributed evenly over all wells of several immunoSEQ 96-well plates, and each plate served as one replicate. For sorted subsets, approximately 190 ng of genomic DNA, equivalent to around 30,000 T cell genomes, went into each replicate PCR. The purified libraries were quantified using a Qubit 3.0 fluorometer, sized with a Bioanalyzer 2100, and then quantified again using the KAPA Library Quantification kit. Each immunoSEQ 96-well plate was sequenced on its own single-read 150-cycle Illumina NextSeq 550 flow cell. The original pipeline was this. Because the immunoSEQ output included only junctional sequences and no quality scores, the filtering could not be the same as the filtering used for full-length reads. Sequences were annotated with PyIR, a Python wrapper for IgBLAST v1.9, using IMGT germline references to assign V/J genes and CDR3. Reads with weak V/J assignments (E-value above 1e-6), missing CDR3, stop codons, out-of-frame junctions, or ambiguous translated residues were removed. V3J clonotypes were defined as sequences sharing an identical inferred V gene, J gene, and CDR3 amino acid sequence. Percentage overlap between repertoires was calculated by dividing the number of shared unique clonotypes by the size of the smaller repertoire. Richness of each repertoire was evaluated using RTK rarefaction, the Chao1 estimator, and Recon v2.1 estimates of unobserved clonotypes. Generation probabilities were computed with OLGA for all TCRbeta clonotypes obtained by the gDNA method from four donors. This is the immuneACCESS table as TCRdb keeps it, with only in-frame sequences that have V and J called. A part of the clones is gone; compared with another copy, unresolved V genes explain less than half, and the rest is unexplained. The V and J calls and clone size are taken from that table; D and trimming were inferred from the DNA. For this sample the table gives about 700,000 clones, of which approximately 90% were detected only once. More than 20% of the sample is taken by the ten largest.

This chain joins TRBV28 to TRBJ2-1, with 10 bases in between that match TRBD1. The sample taken for sequencing was naive CD8+ T cells sorted from blood. Read against the paper, the sample's cell subset or site label means: CD45RA+CCR7+. This clonotype originated in a man aged 30 to 45 in good health. The DNA sequence reads TGTGCCAGCAGTTTAGGTGGGACAGGGGAAAATGAGCAGTTCTTC. Translated, it gives CASSLGGTGENEQFF.